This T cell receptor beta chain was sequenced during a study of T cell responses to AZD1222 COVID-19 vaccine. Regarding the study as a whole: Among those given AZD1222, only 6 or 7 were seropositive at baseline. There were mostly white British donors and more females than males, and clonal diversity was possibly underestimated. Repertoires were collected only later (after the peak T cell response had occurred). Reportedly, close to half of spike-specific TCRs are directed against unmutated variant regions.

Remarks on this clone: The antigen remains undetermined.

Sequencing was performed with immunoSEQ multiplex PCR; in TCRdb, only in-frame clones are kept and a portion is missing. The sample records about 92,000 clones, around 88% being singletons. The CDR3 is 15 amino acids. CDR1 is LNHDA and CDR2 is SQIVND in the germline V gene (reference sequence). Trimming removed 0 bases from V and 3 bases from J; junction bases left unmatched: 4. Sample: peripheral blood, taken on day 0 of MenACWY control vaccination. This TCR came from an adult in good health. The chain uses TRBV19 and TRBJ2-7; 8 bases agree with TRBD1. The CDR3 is CASSIDRTGFYEQYF. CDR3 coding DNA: TGTGCCAGTAGTATAGACCGGACAGGGTTCTACGAGCAGTACTTC.